Each of the 32 T cell receptor beta chains below was sequenced from the same sample in a study of cytomegalovirus exposure and HLA in healthy donors. PCR was performed using 60 Vbeta and 13 Jbeta primers. TCRdb keeps only in-frame clones here, not all; method: immunoSEQ multiplex PCR. Of 150,000 to 200,000 clones listed, around 80% are singletons. Sequencing was done on a sample of PBMCs. The source is a male donor in good health and CMV-seronegative.

V gene TRBV7-9 combines with J gene TRBJ2-7; 10 nucleotides align to TRBD2. With 5 bases clipped from V and 6 bases from J, the junction kept 10 bases outside the gene matches. The CDR3 is made up of 15 amino acids. Germline CDR1 SEHNR, CDR2 FQNEAQ (reference sequence). CDR3 DNA: TGTGCCAGCAGCCTTCTAGCGGGAGTAGGTGGCGAGCAGTACTTC. It specifies CASSLLAGVGGEQYF.

This chain joins TRBV25-1 and TRBJ2-7, with TRBD1 matching 8 bases. There are 13 residues in the CDR3. From germline, CDR1 is MGHDK and CDR2 SYGVNS. V lost 2 bases, J lost 3 bases, and 0 bases stayed unmatched. The CDR3: CASSETGGYEQYF. The CDR3 nucleotides read TGTGCCAGCAGTGAAACAGGGGGCTACGAGCAGTACTTC.

The chain carries TRBV5-1 and TRBJ1-2; TRBD1 agrees at 7 bases. The CDR3 covers 14 residues. Germline V gives CDR1 SGHRS, CDR2 YFSETQ. Losses at the gene ends were 4 bases for V and 6 bases for J; bases not matched to a gene: 9. CDR3 in amino acids: CASSIRQGSDGYTF. The DNA of the CDR3 is TGCGCCAGCAGCATACGACAGGGTTCGGATGGCTACACCTTC.

Only one count was recorded for this clone. V and J are TRBV5-6 and TRBJ2-7; D gene uncertain. V was shortened by 4 bases and J by 3 bases, with 8 bases between the two germline ends. The CDR3 covers 12 residues. The germline V gene has CDR1 SGHDT and CDR2 YYEEEE. The CDR3 protein is CASSAADYEQYF. In DNA, the CDR3 is TGTGCCAGCAGCGCGGCAGACTACGAGCAGTACTTC.

This chain connects TRBV5-1 to TRBJ2-5; 8 bases are shared with TRBD1. With V trimmed by 0 bases and J by 7 bases, 14 bases remained unmatched. The CDR3 is 17 amino acids. Germline assignment: CDR1 SGHRS and CDR2 YFSETQ. CDR3 DNA: TGCGCCAGCAGCTTGGGCGTTAACAGGGGGATTGAGGGGACCCAGTACTTC. It yields the protein CASSLGVNRGIEGTQYF. Filled out from reference TRBV5-1 and TRBJ2-5, the complete variable domain reads KAGVTQTPRYLIKTRGQQVTLSCSPISGHRSVSWYQQTPGQGLQFLFEYFSETQRNKGNFPGRFSGRQFSNSRSEMNVSTLELGDSALYLCASSLGVNRGIEGTQYFGPGTRLLVL.

V gene TRBV5-4 combines with J gene TRBJ2-3; TRBD2 aligns across 14 bases. This CDR3 region has 16 residues. CDR1 is SGHNT and CDR2 is YYREEE in the germline V gene (reference sequence). V dropped 4 bases and J dropped 3; count of bases not matched to a gene: 4. CDR3 DNA: TGTGCCAGCAGCCCAAGACTAGCGGGAGGGACAGATACGCAGTATTTT. It is translated as CASSPRLAGGTDTQYF.

V usage is TRBV9 and J usage is TRBJ2-3; D is perhaps TRBD2 (5 bases). The CDR3 sequence is 14 residues long. Germline V gene data show CDR1 as SGDLS and CDR2 as YYNGEE. The germline V and J ends were trimmed by 0 bases and 5 bases, with 10 bases remaining between them. The CDR3 loop is CASSVGVSVDTQYF. In nucleotides, the CDR3 is TGTGCCAGCAGCGTAGGGGTTAGCGTAGATACGCAGTATTTT.

V gene TRBV29-1 combines with J gene TRBJ2-5; 12 nucleotides match TRBD2. In germline, CDR1 is SQVTM, CDR2 ANQGSEA. Germline trimming cut 5 bases from V and 5 bases from J; bases unmatched to any gene: 12. The CDR3 has 16 amino acids. CDR3 amino acids: CSVLPIGLAGRETQYF. Here the CDR3 DNA reads TGCAGCGTTCTGCCGATTGGACTAGCGGGACGGGAGACCCAGTACTTC.

This rearrangement joins TRBV19 to TRBJ1-1; D ambiguous. The CDR3 is made up of 13 amino acids. Trimming cost V 6 bases and J 0 bases, with 8 bases left between them. The V gene's germline CDR1 is LNHDA and CDR2 SQIVND (reference sequence). The CDR3 region has the DNA TGTGCCAGTAGGAGTATCATGAACACTGAAGCTTTCTTT. Its translation: CASRSIMNTEAFF.

The chain employs TRBV20-1 and TRBJ1-1; no firm D call. Deletions cut 6 bases from V and 5 bases from J, with 10 bases between. Germline loops: CDR1 DFQATT, CDR2 SNEGSKA (reference sequence). The CDR3 loop spans 11 amino acids. In nucleotides, the CDR3 is TGCAGTGCACTCGGGAGTACTGAAGCTTTCTTT. Its protein is CSALGSTEAFF.

The chain is built from TRBV5-1 and TRBJ1-5; perhaps TRBD1 as D (5 bases). Germline-derived CDR1 and CDR2 are SGHRS and YFSETQ. The CDR3 spans 15 residues. V was pared by 1 base and J by 1 base, with 9 bases between. The CDR3, as DNA: TGCGCCAGCAGCTTGAAAGGGGTGAGCAATCAGCCCCAGCATTTT. Protein product: CASSLKGVSNQPQHF. Full variable domain (remainder filled in from reference TRBV5-1 and TRBJ1-5): KAGVTQTPRYLIKTRGQQVTLSCSPISGHRSVSWYQQTPGQGLQFLFEYFSETQRNKGNFPGRFSGRQFSNSRSEMNVSTLELGDSALYLCASSLKGVSNQPQHFGDGTRLSIL.

The chain carries TRBV19 and TRBJ2-3; tentatively, D is TRBD2 (6 bases). The V gene's germline CDR1 is LNHDA and CDR2 SQIVND (reference sequence). The CDR3 extends over 15 amino acids. Trimming cost V 1 base and J 1 base, with 9 bases left between them. The CDR3 spells CASSIGDLGTDTQYF. The CDR3 nucleotides read TGTGCCAGTAGTATAGGGGACTTGGGCACAGATACGCAGTATTTT.

V is TRBV7-3 and J is TRBJ2-7; TRBD1 might be the D (6 bases). Germline CDR1 reads SGHTA; CDR2 reads FQGTGA. The CDR3 length is 13 residues. Trimming cost V 10 bases and J 2 bases, with 15 bases left between them. In nucleotides, the CDR3 is TGTGCCAACTCCCAGGGGAGACCCTACGAGCAGTACTTC. The encoded protein is CANSQGRPYEQYF.

The CDR3 sequence is CASSLRSGTVNQPQHF. The CDR3 coding sequence is TGTGCCAGTAGTCTTCGATCCGGGACAGTCAATCAGCCCCAGCATTTT. The rearrangement joins TRBV19 to TRBJ1-5, with 7 positions matching TRBD1. J was trimmed by 3 bases and V by 5 bases; bases with no gene match: 10. Germline V gives CDR1 LNHDA, CDR2 SQIVND (reference sequence). The CDR3 runs to 16 residues.

Note on this clone: An end of the junction differs from the germline gene, which may be a read error. J is TRBJ2-1 and V is TRBV5-1; 8 bases match TRBD2. From germline, CDR1 is SGHRS and CDR2 YFSETQ. The CDR3 length is 15 residues. The CDR3 DNA reads TGCGCCAGCAGCTTGGTTAGCGGGAACGCTAATGAGCGGTTCTTC. It translates to CASSLVSGNANERFF.

CDR3 coding DNA: TGTGCCTGGGCCAGGGGATGGGATCAGCCCCAGCATTTT. Translating it yields CAWARGWDQPQHF. The V and J genes are TRBV30 and TRBJ1-5, with D maybe TRBD1 (6 bases). Germline values: CDR1 GTSNPN, CDR2 SVGIG (reference sequence). Trimming took 5 bases from V and 5 from J, leaving 13 bases between them. The CDR3 is made up of 13 amino acids.

The chain combines TRBV2 with TRBJ2-6, with 14 bases lining up with TRBD2. Germline CDR1 is SNHLY and CDR2 is FYNNEI. The CDR3 spans 18 residues. V was pared by 6 bases and J by 2 bases, with 6 bases of the junction left unmatched. CDR3 loop: CASRSRTSGGPGANVLTF. CDR3 DNA: TGTGCCAGCAGGTCGAGGACTAGCGGGGGGCCTGGGGCCAACGTCCTGACTTTC.

The chain couples TRBV6-1 to TRBJ2-1, with TRBD1 identical over 7 bases. Germline CDR1 is MNHNS and CDR2 is SASEGT. This CDR3 comprises 14 residues. The V and J ends lost 5 bases and 6 bases, in that order; junction bases with no gene match: 7. The CDR3 DNA reads as TGTGCCAGCAGTACAGGACAGGCGTCCAATGAGCAGTTCTTC. Amino acid sequence: CASSTGQASNEQFF.

The chain uses TRBV19 and TRBJ1-5; TRBD1 matches 9 bases. This CDR3 comprises 18 residues. Germline V lookup: CDR1 LNHDA, CDR2 SQIVND (reference sequence). Unmatched junction bases numbered 12, after V lost 2 bases and J lost 4 bases. CDR3 in amino acids: CASSIHLGGTGSNQPQHF. CDR3 nucleotide sequence: TGTGCCAGTAGTATACACCTTGGGGGGACAGGGAGTAATCAGCCCCAGCATTTT.

The chain recombines TRBV14 with TRBJ1-1; a weak D match, TRBD1 (5 bases). The CDR3 covers 14 residues. The V and J ends lost 4 bases and 6 bases respectively, with 15 bases between them. Per germline, CDR1 SGHDN and CDR2 FVKESK. The CDR3 region is CASSRSTGWAEAFF. CDR3 nucleotides: TGTGCCAGCAGCCGCAGTACAGGCTGGGCTGAAGCTTTCTTT. Using reference TRBV14 and TRBJ1-1 for the parts outside the CDR3, the full variable domain is EAGVTQFPSHSVIEKGQTVTLRCDPISGHDNLYWYRRVMGKEIKFLLHFVKESKQDESGMPNNRFLAERTGGTYSTLKVQPAELEDSGVYFCASSRSTGWAEAFFGQGTRLTVV.

The CDR3 loop is CASSQVGTGFTGELFF. CDR3 nucleotides: TGCGCCAGCAGCCAAGTAGGGACAGGTTTCACCGGGGAGCTGTTTTTT. The genes are TRBV4-1 and TRBJ2-2; 8 bases align to TRBD1. V lost 1 base and J lost 4; bases outside the gene matches: 5. Germline CDR1 reads MGHRA; CDR2 reads YSYEKL. This CDR3 contains 16 residues.

V gene TRBV5-1 combines with J gene TRBJ1-2; perhaps TRBD1 as D (6 bases). Trimming stripped 4 bases from V and 7 bases from J, with 17 bases between. The length of the CDR3 is 14 residues. The germline CDR1 and CDR2 sequences are SGHRS and YFSETQ. In DNA, the CDR3 is TGCGCCAGCAGCAGACGTCAGGGACACGTTGGCTACACCTTC. This encodes CASSRRQGHVGYTF. The full variable domain, completed using reference TRBV5-1 and TRBJ1-2, is KAGVTQTPRYLIKTRGQQVTLSCSPISGHRSVSWYQQTPGQGLQFLFEYFSETQRNKGNFPGRFSGRQFSNSRSEMNVSTLELGDSALYLCASSRRQGHVGYTFGSGTRLTVV.

The J gene is TRBJ1-2, the V gene TRBV4-1; 8 bases map to TRBD1. This CDR3 is 13 amino acids long. The V segment lost 2 bases and the J segment 10 bases; nucleotides outside the gene matches: 6. Germline assignment: CDR1 MGHRA and CDR2 YSYEKL. The CDR3 is CASSQRTGWDYTF. The CDR3 DNA reads TGCGCCAGCAGCCAAAGGACAGGGTGGGACTACACCTTC.

The chain has TRBV2 and TRBJ1-6; TRBD1 matches 10 bases. Germline loops: CDR1 SNHLY, CDR2 FYNNEI. V dropped 5 bases and J dropped 9; count of bases not matched to a gene: 4. The CDR3 contains 14 residues. In nucleotides, the CDR3 is TGTGCCAGCAGTACGACAGGGGGCAGTTCACCCCTCCACTTT. This encodes CASSTTGGSSPLHF.

This chain connects TRBV18 to TRBJ2-7, with D tentatively TRBD2 (5 bases). Germline lookup yields CDR1 KGHSH and CDR2 LQKENI. The CDR3 is made up of 14 amino acids. Trimming took off 0 bases at V and 3 bases at J, with 9 bases between the two ends. The CDR3 spells CASSPPGAIYEQYF. In DNA form, the CDR3 reads TGTGCCAGCTCACCACCGGGAGCGATCTACGAGCAGTACTTC.

For this clone: Different DNA sequences within this sample yield the same CDR3. The chain links TRBV30 to TRBJ1-3; D gene ambiguous. The germline gives CDR1 GTSNPN, CDR2 SVGIG (reference sequence). This CDR3 is built from 14 residues. V lost 2 bases, J lost 1 base, and 9 bases lay in between. The CDR3 DNA reads TGTGCCTGGAGTCCGGGAGGTTCTGGAAACACCATATATTTT. This gives the protein CAWSPGGSGNTIYF.

The chain couples TRBV6-1 to TRBJ2-7; D is possibly TRBD2 (5 bases). The germline V gene encodes CDR1 MNHNS and CDR2 SASEGT. This CDR3 has 13 amino acids. The V gene lost 8 bases and the J gene lost 2 bases, with 13 bases spanning the gap. In DNA form, the CDR3 reads TGTGCCAGCCGTTGGAGCGGAACCTACGAGCAGTACTTC. The encoded protein is CASRWSGTYEQYF.

For this clone: At one end the junction does not follow the germline gene, possibly because of a read error. The J gene is TRBJ2-1, the V gene TRBV28; weak D call: TRBD2 (6 bases). Germline V gene sequence: CDR1 MDHEN, CDR2 SYDVKM. The CDR3 spans 13 residues. The CDR3: CANSLIAVDEQFF. In DNA form, the CDR3 reads TGTGCCAACAGTTTGATAGCGGTGGATGAGCAGTTCTTC.

The CDR3 protein is CASSQGQGWQETQYF. In DNA, the CDR3 is TGTGCCAGCAGCCAAGGACAGGGATGGCAAGAGACCCAGTACTTC. This chain links TRBV4-2 with TRBJ2-5; TRBD1 matches 7 bases. The CDR3 is made up of 15 amino acids. The V segment lost 1 base and the J segment 2 bases; nucleotides outside the gene matches: 4. The germline V gene encodes CDR1 LGHNA and CDR2 YNFKEQ.

The chain recombines TRBV4-1 with TRBJ1-5; D is uncertain. CDR3 size: 15 residues. The V gene lost 1 base and the J gene lost 4 bases, with 11 bases spanning the gap. CDR1 MGHRA and CDR2 YSYEKL come from the germline V gene. The CDR3 sequence: CASSQATTGNQPQHF. The DNA of the CDR3 is TGCGCCAGCAGCCAAGCAACGACCGGGAATCAGCCCCAGCATTTT.

The V and J genes are TRBV5-1 and TRBJ1-1; D is unresolved. Trimming cost V 0 bases and J 2 bases, with 11 bases left between them. The CDR3 loop spans 15 amino acids. Germline CDR1 reads SGHRS; CDR2 reads YFSETQ. The CDR3 reads CASSLVGAANTEAFF. DNA for the CDR3: TGCGCCAGCAGCTTGGTAGGAGCGGCCAACACTGAAGCTTTCTTT.

The genes are TRBV4-2 and TRBJ2-3, with TRBD2 matching 10 bases. The CDR3 length is 15 residues. The J segment lost 2 bases and the V segment lost 2 bases, leaving 1 base of the junction unmatched. CDR1 is LGHNA and CDR2 is YNFKEQ in the germline V gene. In nucleotides, the CDR3 is TGTGCCAGCAGCCAACTAGCGGGAGCCACAGATACGCAGTATTTT. This encodes CASSQLAGATDTQYF.